This TCR beta chain is drawn from a study of T cell responses to AZD1222 COVID-19 vaccine. As regards this clone: Other DNA sequences in the sample encode the same CDR3.

Generated by immunoSEQ multiplex PCR, the TCRdb table keeps only in-frame clones and is missing some. Of over 75,000 clones listed, around 88% are singletons. V was shortened by 2 bases and J by 4 bases, with 5 bases between the two germline ends. CDR3 length: 12 amino acids. CDR1 and CDR2 from the germline V gene are LNHDA and SQIVND (reference sequence). The sequence derives from an adult who received the AZD1222 COVID-19 vaccine. This specimen was peripheral blood, taken 28 days after the second AZD1222 dose. The genes are TRBV19 and TRBJ1-2; D is unclear. This CDR3 reads CASSIIGYGYTF. CDR3 coding DNA: TGTGCCAGTAGTATAATTGGCTATGGCTACACCTTC.